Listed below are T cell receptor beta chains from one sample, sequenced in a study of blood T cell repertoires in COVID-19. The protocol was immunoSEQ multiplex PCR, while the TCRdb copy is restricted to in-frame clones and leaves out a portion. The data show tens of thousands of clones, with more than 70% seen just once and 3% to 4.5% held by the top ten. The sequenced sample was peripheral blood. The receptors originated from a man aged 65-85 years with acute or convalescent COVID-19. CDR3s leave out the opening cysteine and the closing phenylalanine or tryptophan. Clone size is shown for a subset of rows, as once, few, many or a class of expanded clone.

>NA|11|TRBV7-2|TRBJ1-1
ASSLDRNTEAF
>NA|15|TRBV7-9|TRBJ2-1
ASSLGVEAGHIHEQF
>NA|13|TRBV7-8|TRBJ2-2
ASTLQGVNTGELF
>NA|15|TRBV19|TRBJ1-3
ASSRLNRVHPGNTIY
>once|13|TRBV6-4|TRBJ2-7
ASSDGVDFSYEQY
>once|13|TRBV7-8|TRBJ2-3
ASSFHAGLTDTQY
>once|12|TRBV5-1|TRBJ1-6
ASSLTGVDESLH
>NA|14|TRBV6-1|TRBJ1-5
ASSAPGLRTAQPQH
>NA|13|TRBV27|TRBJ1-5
ASNAQGYSNQPQH
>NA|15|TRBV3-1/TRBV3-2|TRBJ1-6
ASSHLGQVAYNSPLH
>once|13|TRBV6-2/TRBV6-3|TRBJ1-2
ASSSPTGAGYGYT